Described below is a single TCR beta chain sequence and its context. Antigen specificity is unknown. The CDR3 has 16 amino acids. Germline V lookup: CDR1 MDHEN, CDR2 SYDVKM. Trimming removed 1 base from V and 0 bases from J, with 10 bases in between. This sample is part of a study of shared clonotypes between healthy human individuals. On the study more broadly: CD4 naive and CD4 memory each took three plates per donor, while CD8 naive took two and CD8 memory one. Study results and limitations: The study generally estimated greater richness for naive than memory subsets.

Assay execution proceeded at the deep level. Assay: immunoSEQ multiplex PCR; the TCRdb copy retains only in-frame clones and omits some. The sample lists around 2.1 million clones; 93% were seen once. Only CD45RO-negative cells positively selected for CCR7 counted as naive CD8 cells, so terminally differentiated effector memory CD45RA+ cells were excluded. This sequence originates from a man between 18 and 35 years old in good health. Some clones in this sample may be carry-over from other donors' samples. Sequencing was done on a sample of naive CD8+ T cells from PBMCs. The chain is built from TRBV28 and TRBJ1-3; D is undetermined. The CDR3 loop reads CASSLFSPHSGNTIYF. CDR3 coding DNA: TGTGCCAGCAGTTTATTTTCGCCCCACTCTGGAAACACCATATATTTT.